Reported below is one T cell receptor (beta chain). These data come from a study of monozygotic twins with inflammatory bowel disease. Germline assignment: CDR1 LGHNT and CDR2 FRNRAP. This CDR3 spans 14 amino acids. TCRdb reprocessed the 5' RACE reads, with one entry per CDR3 protein and no DNA. The sample yields nearly 450,000 distinct CDR3 sequences, of which the top ten take up 2.4%. Material: blood. This receptor was taken from a human donor with ulcerative colitis or Crohn's disease, or a healthy co-twin of an affected twin (not recorded which). The genes are TRBV12-5 and TRBJ2-7; there is no DNA to check the TCRdb D call of TRBD1. CDR3 protein: CASGLGTGTYEQYF.